This T cell receptor beta chain was retrieved from a study of persistence of HIV-infected CD4 T cells. Study-level points and caveats: Degenerate expanded CDR3beta sequences were enriched among CMV- and Gag-responding cells.

Sequencing used immunoSEQ version 4 in survey mode. Sequencing used immunoSEQ multiplex PCR; TCRdb keeps in-frame clones, though not all of them. Altogether 30,000 to 45,000 clones are present, 75% to 90% being singletons, with the ten largest covering around 1.5%. For this clone: Its antigen remains unidentified.

The stimulus was lysate of CMV-infected fibroblasts, around 10 ug/mL. CD40L/CD69 double-negative CD45RO-high memory CD4+ T cells were collected. Plasma HIV-1 RNA stayed below 50 copies/mL for at least 4 years. This CDR3 is built from 15 residues. CDR1 is SNHLY, CDR2 FYNNEI, per germline. With 4 bases removed from V and 1 base from J, the gap between germline ends came to 11 bases. The sequence came from an adult man with HIV who was CMV-seropositive. The chain joins TRBV2 to TRBJ1-5; D might be TRBD1 (6 bases). Here the sequenced sample was CD4+ T cells sorted from PBMCs after roughly 19-hour stimulation, taken from a patient who received antiretroviral therapy. CDR3 protein: CASSAGRGSNQPQHF. CDR3 coding DNA: TGTGCCAGCAGTGCTGGGAGGGGGAGCAATCAGCCCCAGCATTTT.